The T cell receptor (beta chain) described here comes from a study of blood T cells in healthy people across ages. Notes on the study in general: What prevented conclusive comparison of naive and antigen-experienced cells was that PBMCs were unsorted.

Primers used in a second PCR of roughly 6 to 11 cycles were a sample-barcoded 5' primer and a J-beta primer mix. MiXCR, applied by TCRdb to the 5' RACE reads, yields one record per CDR3 protein. Of over 1,300,000 distinct CDR3 sequences in the sample, roughly 59% were seen once. This clonotype is a singleton in its sample. Its antigen is unknown. The TCR sequence derives from a man aged 18 to 29 in good health. Sequenced material: blood.

The DNA of the CDR3 is TGTGCCAGCAGCTTAAACGGCCCAACAGATACGCAGTATTTT. As protein: CASSLNGPTDTQYF. The chain carries TRBV7-9 and TRBJ2-3; D gene ambiguous. The V end lost 2 bases, the J end lost 3 bases, and 9 bases lay between the germline ends. Germline V gene sequence: CDR1 SEHNR, CDR2 FQNEAQ (reference sequence). The CDR3 extends over 14 amino acids.